Described below is a single T cell receptor beta chain sequence and its context. The record originates from a study of blood T cell repertoires in COVID-19. Study-wide context: In each case, the material was cDNA or gDNA derived from T cells, B-cell-depleted T cells, or PBMCs.

Clones were read by immunoSEQ multiplex PCR, and TCRdb kept only the in-frame ones, dropping some. The table has 240,000 or so clones, around 86% seen once. Trimming took off 4 bases at V and 1 base at J, with 12 bases between the two ends. This CDR3 is built from 16 residues. Germline CDR1 and CDR2: SGHRS and YFSETQ. The sample was PBMCs or T cells enriched from blood (not recorded which). The V and J genes are TRBV5-1 and TRBJ2-6; D perhaps matches TRBD1 (6 bases). This clonotype was sampled from a woman aged 35 to 49 with acute COVID-19. The CDR3 DNA sequence: TGCGCCAGCAGCCCAGGGACATCATCTGGGGCCAACGTCCTGACTTTC. Translating gives CASSPGTSSGANVLTF.